The text below deals with one TCR beta chain. These data are taken from a study of blood T cell repertoires in COVID-19. The overall study: PBMCs, B-cell-depleted T cells, or T cells were the source of the cDNA or gDNA that made up the material.

Seattle patients were enrolled during active infection and followed longitudinally. Data came from immunoSEQ multiplex PCR; TCRdb stores just in-frame clones and leaves some out. Seen here are around 330,000 clones, around 88% observed once, and the top ten hold approximately 1.6%. Trimming cost V 1 base and J 4 bases, with 9 bases left between them. The germline gives CDR1 SGHVS, CDR2 FQNEAQ. The length of the CDR3 is 14 residues. The rearrangement links TRBV7-8 to TRBJ2-3; tentatively, D is TRBD2 (6 bases). The material sequenced was peripheral blood. The receptor was derived from a young woman with COVID-19, enrolled during active disease. The chain's CDR3 is CASSLEASADTQYF. Written as DNA, the CDR3 is TGTGCCAGCAGCTTAGAGGCTAGCGCAGATACGCAGTATTTT.